These T cell receptor beta chains were read from a single sample in a study of shared clonotypes between healthy human individuals. The assay was immunoSEQ multiplex PCR, and TCRdb's table has in-frame clones only and misses some. In the table there are roughly 1 million clones, 75% of which are singletons. Sequencing input: memory CD4+ T cells sorted from blood. Receptors were obtained from a man between 18 and 29 years old in good health. Both conserved end residues are trimmed from each CDR3. Each record gives: V gene, J gene, CDR3 protein.

TRBV28	TRBJ2-1	ASSPGGRNEQF
TRBV6-1	TRBJ2-1	ASSEAGFDNEQF
TRBV5-1	TRBJ2-7	ASSYTLPLYSYEQY
TRBV9	TRBJ2-5	ASSVGLASETQY
TRBV11-2	TRBJ2-7	ASRPIGTLGHEQY
TRBV19	TRBJ2-2	ASIPNPDNWLTGELF
TRBV29-1	TRBJ2-1	SVARGYNEQF
TRBV5-8	TRBJ2-3	ASSLRGTDTQY
TRBV4-1	TRBJ2-3	ASSQEGVRGTTQY
TRBV29-1	TRBJ2-2	SVGHTNTGELF
TRBV30	TRBJ1-2	AWNQGADGYT
TRBV7-7	TRBJ2-5	ASSLGQGGQTQY
TRBV18	TRBJ1-2	ASSPGARAKDGYT
TRBV15	TRBJ1-2	ATSDGYGYT
TRBV28	TRBJ1-5	ASRSRDRGSQPQH
TRBV9	TRBJ2-2	ASSVQGDTGELF